A selection of T cell receptor beta chains follows, all from one sample in a study of T cell changes during pregnancy in multiple sclerosis. Clones were sequenced by immunoSEQ multiplex PCR, and TCRdb holds only the in-frame ones, with some missing. The table shows about 68,000 clones, with roughly nine tenths occurring only once. Sequenced material: peripheral blood, taken in the third trimester of pregnancy. The source of these receptors is a female donor with multiple sclerosis, enrolled in a pregnancy study. CDR3s include the opening cysteine and the closing phenylalanine or tryptophan. A D gene is named only where the DNA matches it firmly. The size entry is marked missing in some rows and otherwise reads once, few, many or a size class.

d_gene	abundance	v_gene	j_gene	CDR3nt	CDR3aa
-	-	TRBV18	TRBJ2-5	TGTGCCAGCTCACCCCCGGGGGAGGAGACCCAGTACTTC	CASSPPGEETQYF
-	once	TRBV11-1	TRBJ1-2	TGTGCCAGCAGCCCCGTAAGGGAGGCCTATGGCTACACCTTC	CASSPVREAYGYTF
-	-	TRBV18	TRBJ1-2	TGTGCCAGCTCAGGACAGAGAAACTATGGCTACACCTTC	CASSGQRNYGYTF
TRBD1	once	TRBV6-5	TRBJ1-2	TGTGCCAGCAGTCTGGACAGGGGGGACTATGGCTACACCTTC	CASSLDRGDYGYTF
TRBD1	once	TRBV5-1	TRBJ2-7	TGCGCCAGCGCCACGGGGACAGGGCAGGCCGAGCAGTACTTC	CASATGTGQAEQYF
-	-	TRBV7-2	TRBJ1-1	TGTGCCAGCAGCTTAGTCAGGATCGGTGGAACTGAAGCTTTCTTT	CASSLVRIGGTEAFF
-	-	TRBV7-2	TRBJ1-5	TGTGCCAGCAGCTTTACAGGGATGAATAGCAATCAGCCCCAGCATTTT	CASSFTGMNSNQPQHF
TRBD1	-	TRBV19	TRBJ1-1	TGTGCCAGTAGTATAGATCCGGGACAGGGGGCCAACACTGAAGCTTTCTTT	CASSIDPGQGANTEAFF
TRBD1	-	TRBV27	TRBJ1-2	TGTGCCAGCAGTTCGCTATACAGGGGGGGAGACTATGGCTACACCTTC	CASSSLYRGGDYGYTF
TRBD2	once	TRBV19	TRBJ2-1	TGTGCCAGCGGGGGGGGGTTCGATGAGCAGTTCTTC	CASGGGFDEQFF
-	-	TRBV29-1	TRBJ2-1	TGCAGCGTAGTCAGCTACAATGAGCAGTTCTTC	CSVVSYNEQFF
-	-	TRBV6-5	TRBJ1-1	TGTGCCAGCAGTTACTCGAGCGTGGGTACTGAAGCTTTCTTT	CASSYSSVGTEAFF
-	once	TRBV12-5	TRBJ1-2	TGTGCTAGTGGTAGGAGCTATGGCTACACCTTC	CASGRSYGYTF
TRBD2	-	TRBV11-3	TRBJ2-5	TGTGCCAGCAGCTTAGGCAAAAGCGGGGCCGGACAAGAGACCCAGTACTTC	CASSLGKSGAGQETQYF
TRBD2	-	TRBV14	TRBJ2-1	TGTGCCAGCAGCCTTGGACTAGCGGGGGGATACTACAATGAGCAGTTCTTC	CASSLGLAGGYYNEQFF
-	-	TRBV5-6	TRBJ2-7	TGTGCCAGCAGCTTAGCACTTTACGAGCAGTACTTC	CASSLALYEQYF
-	-	TRBV5-8	TRBJ2-7	TGTGCCAGCAGATGGAGCGGCTCAATCTACGAGCAGTACTTC	CASRWSGSIYEQYF
TRBD2	-	TRBV6-4	TRBJ2-1	TGTGCCAGCAGTGAAACTAGCGGGGGGAACAATGAGCAGTTCTTC	CASSETSGGNNEQFF
-	-	TRBV7-2	TRBJ2-5	TGTGCCAGCAGCGTAGACTATCTCCAGTACTTC	CASSVDYLQYF
-	-	TRBV30	TRBJ2-2	TGTGCCTGGAGTGAGACCAGCGGCGGGGAGCTGTTTTTT	CAWSETSGGELFF
TRBD1	once	TRBV7-9	TRBJ2-7	TGTGCCAGCAGCCTTGGACAGGGGTCCCCCTACGAGCAGTACTTC	CASSLGQGSPYEQYF
-	-	TRBV5-1	TRBJ2-4	TGCGCCAGCAGCTTGGGCGAGAGGGGGGGATGGGGAAACATTCAGTACTTC	CASSLGERGGWGNIQYF
-	-	TRBV5-1	TRBJ2-6	TGCGCCAGCAGCTTGGTCAGTACTGGGGCCAACGTCCTGACTTTC	CASSLVSTGANVLTF
-	-	TRBV18	TRBJ1-6	TGTGCCAGCTCACCCCCGGGGGGGACCCTCTCACCCCTCCACTTT	CASSPPGGTLSPLHF
TRBD2	-	TRBV7-2	TRBJ2-1	TGTGCCAGCAGCTTAGTCACTAGCGGGAACAATGAGCAGTTCTTC	CASSLVTSGNNEQFF
TRBD2	-	TRBV27	TRBJ2-5	TGTGCCAGCAGTTCCGGGACTAGCGGGGCTCGGACCCAGTACTTC	CASSSGTSGARTQYF
TRBD1	few	TRBV13	TRBJ1-5	TGTGCCAGCAGCTTAGGCCCCTCCGGGACAGGGGGCGTTCAGCCCCAGCATTTT	CASSLGPSGTGGVQPQHF
-	-	TRBV7-2	TRBJ2-7	TGTGCCAGCAGCCGAGCCGGCGGGGACAGCTCCTACGAGCAGTACTTC	CASSRAGGDSSYEQYF
TRBD2	-	TRBV6-1	TRBJ2-1	TGTGCCAGCAGTGATGGGGGGGACCCCTACAATGAGCAGTTCTTC	CASSDGGDPYNEQFF
TRBD2	-	TRBV10-3	TRBJ2-1	TGTGCCATCACCCACGGACTAGCGGGGGGCTATTCCTACAATGAGCAGTTCTTC	CAITHGLAGGYSYNEQFF
TRBD1	-	TRBV7-2	TRBJ2-1	TGTGCCAGCACCGCGGACAGGGGTTTCAATGAGCAGTTCTTC	CASTADRGFNEQFF
-	-	TRBV5-6	TRBJ2-2	TGTGCCAGCAGCTTGTTCGACACCGGGGAGCTGTTTTTT	CASSLFDTGELFF
-	-	TRBV30	TRBJ1-2	TGTGCCTGGAGTGGGGGGCAACAGGGATCCTATGGCTACACCTTC	CAWSGGQQGSYGYTF
-	-	TRBV21-1	TRBJ1-2	TGTGCCAGCAGCCGAGACCTAACAGGGCTAATTAACTATGGCTACACCTTC	CASSRDLTGLINYGYTF
TRBD1	once	TRBV6-5	TRBJ1-2	TGTGCCAGCAGTTACTCGACGACAGGGAGAACGGGCTACACCTTC	CASSYSTTGRTGYTF